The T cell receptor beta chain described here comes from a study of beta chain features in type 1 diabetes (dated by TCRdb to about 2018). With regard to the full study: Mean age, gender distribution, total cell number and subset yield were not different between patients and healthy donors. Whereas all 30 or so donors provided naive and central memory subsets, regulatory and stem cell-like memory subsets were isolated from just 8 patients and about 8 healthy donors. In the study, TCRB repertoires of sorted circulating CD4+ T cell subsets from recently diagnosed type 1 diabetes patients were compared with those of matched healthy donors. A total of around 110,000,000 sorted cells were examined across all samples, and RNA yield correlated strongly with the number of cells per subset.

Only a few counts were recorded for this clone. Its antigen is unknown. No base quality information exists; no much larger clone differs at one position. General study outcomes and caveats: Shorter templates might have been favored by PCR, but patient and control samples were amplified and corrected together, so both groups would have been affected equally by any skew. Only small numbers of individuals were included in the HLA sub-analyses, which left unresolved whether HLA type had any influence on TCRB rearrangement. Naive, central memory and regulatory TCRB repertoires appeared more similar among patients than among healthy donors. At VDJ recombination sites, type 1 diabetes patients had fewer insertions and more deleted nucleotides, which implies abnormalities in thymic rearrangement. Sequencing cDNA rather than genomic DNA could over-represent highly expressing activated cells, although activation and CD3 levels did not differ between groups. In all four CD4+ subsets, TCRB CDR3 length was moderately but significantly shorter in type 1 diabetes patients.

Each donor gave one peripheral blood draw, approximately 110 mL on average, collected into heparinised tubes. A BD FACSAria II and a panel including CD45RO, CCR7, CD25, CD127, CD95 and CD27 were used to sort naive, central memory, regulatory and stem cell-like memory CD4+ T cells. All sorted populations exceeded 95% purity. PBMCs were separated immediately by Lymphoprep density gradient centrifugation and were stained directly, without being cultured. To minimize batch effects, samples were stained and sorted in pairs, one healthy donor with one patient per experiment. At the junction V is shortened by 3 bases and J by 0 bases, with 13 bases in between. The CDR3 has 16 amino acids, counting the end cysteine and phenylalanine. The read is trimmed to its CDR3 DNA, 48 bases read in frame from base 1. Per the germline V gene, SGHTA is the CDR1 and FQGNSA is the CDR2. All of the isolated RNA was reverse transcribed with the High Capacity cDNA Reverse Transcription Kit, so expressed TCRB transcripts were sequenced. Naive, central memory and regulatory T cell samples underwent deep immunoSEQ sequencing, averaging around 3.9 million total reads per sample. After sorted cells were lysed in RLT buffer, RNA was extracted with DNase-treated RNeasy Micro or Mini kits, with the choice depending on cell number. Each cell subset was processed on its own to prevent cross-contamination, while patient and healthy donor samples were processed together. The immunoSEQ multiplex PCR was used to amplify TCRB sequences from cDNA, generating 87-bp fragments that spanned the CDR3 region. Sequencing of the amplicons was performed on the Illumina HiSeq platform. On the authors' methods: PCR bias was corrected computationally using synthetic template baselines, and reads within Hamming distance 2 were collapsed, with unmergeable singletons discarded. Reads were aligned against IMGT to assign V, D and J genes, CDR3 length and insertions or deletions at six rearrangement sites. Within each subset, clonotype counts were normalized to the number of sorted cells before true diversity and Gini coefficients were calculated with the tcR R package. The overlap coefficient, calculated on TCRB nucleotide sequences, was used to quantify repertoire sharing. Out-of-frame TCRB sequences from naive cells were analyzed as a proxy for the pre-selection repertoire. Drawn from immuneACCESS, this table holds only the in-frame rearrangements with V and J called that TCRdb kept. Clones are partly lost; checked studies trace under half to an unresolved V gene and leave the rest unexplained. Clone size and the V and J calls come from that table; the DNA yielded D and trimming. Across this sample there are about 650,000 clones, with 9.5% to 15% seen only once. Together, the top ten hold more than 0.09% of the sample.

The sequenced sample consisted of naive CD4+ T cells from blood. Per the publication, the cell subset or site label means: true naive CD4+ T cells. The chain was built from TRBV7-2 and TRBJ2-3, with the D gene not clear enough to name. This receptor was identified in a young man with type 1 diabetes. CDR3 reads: CASSFNYAISTDTQYF. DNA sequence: TGTGCCAGCAGCTTTAACTACGCCATAAGCACAGATACGCAGTATTTT.